This T cell receptor (beta chain) was obtained from a study of regulatory T cells in long-lasting Graves disease. Study conclusions and caveats: Persistent cases favored TRBV28, TRBJ1-2 and TRBJ2-5. Sample size, which was small, may have reduced accuracy.

The time point: persistent/refractory GD, antithyroid drugs over 5 years with positive TRAb. PBMCs were the source of the RNA used for TCR sequencing. Under American Thyroid Association guidelines, Graves' disease was diagnosed. The EDTA tubes were filled with about 10 milliliters of drawn peripheral blood. Germline V CDR1 and CDR2: SGHVS, FQNEAQ. The CDR3 consists of 17 residues. J was trimmed by 2 bases and V by 7 bases; bases with no gene match: 14. In building TCR beta libraries, iRepertoire HTBI primers were used together with Arm-PCR of CDR3 regions. TCRdb independently ran MiXCR on the multiplex PCR reads; one entry per CDR3 protein. The table has roughly 500,000 distinct CDR3 sequences, 20% to 25% seen once. Details on this clonotype: Its antigen remains unknown.

The chain links TRBV7-8 to TRBJ2-3; 8 positions match TRBD2. Sequencing was performed on peripheral blood mononuclear cells (PBMCs), taken when the disease was refractory, from a patient treated with antithyroid drugs. The source of this sequence is a female donor with Graves disease. DNA for the CDR3: TGTGCCAGCAACCTCGTCGGGGGTAGCGGGAACACAGATACGCAGTATTTT. It encodes CASNLVGGSGNTDTQYF.